This T cell receptor beta chain was observed in a study of cytomegalovirus exposure and HLA in healthy donors. Looking at the study overall: Most genotyped donors, 81% of 398, had Caucasian-associated genetic ancestry.

Findings and caveats of the study: In a later analysis, V- and J-gene trimming of beta chains associated with a DCLRE1C missense variant, replicated independently.

Concerning this clone itself: Its antigen is currently unknown.

Primers: 60 Vbeta forward and 13 Jbeta reverse. Only in-frame clones appear in the TCRdb table, and some are missing; sequencing was by immunoSEQ multiplex PCR. This sample carries some 80,000 clones, more than 60% of them seen once, and the ten largest clones take roughly 1.5%. The V and J ends lost 0 bases and 5 bases, in that order; junction bases with no gene match: 9. This CDR3 region has 17 residues. The germline V gene has CDR1 SGHRS and CDR2 YFSETQ. V and J are TRBV5-1 and TRBJ2-5, with TRBD2 matching over 11 bases. The sequence was obtained from a man aged 40-49 years in good health and CMV-seronegative. The sequenced sample was PBMCs. CDR3 DNA: TGCGCCAGCAGCTTGGGTAGCGGGAGGGCTCCCTGGGAGACCCAGTACTTC. Its protein is CASSLGSGRAPWETQYF.